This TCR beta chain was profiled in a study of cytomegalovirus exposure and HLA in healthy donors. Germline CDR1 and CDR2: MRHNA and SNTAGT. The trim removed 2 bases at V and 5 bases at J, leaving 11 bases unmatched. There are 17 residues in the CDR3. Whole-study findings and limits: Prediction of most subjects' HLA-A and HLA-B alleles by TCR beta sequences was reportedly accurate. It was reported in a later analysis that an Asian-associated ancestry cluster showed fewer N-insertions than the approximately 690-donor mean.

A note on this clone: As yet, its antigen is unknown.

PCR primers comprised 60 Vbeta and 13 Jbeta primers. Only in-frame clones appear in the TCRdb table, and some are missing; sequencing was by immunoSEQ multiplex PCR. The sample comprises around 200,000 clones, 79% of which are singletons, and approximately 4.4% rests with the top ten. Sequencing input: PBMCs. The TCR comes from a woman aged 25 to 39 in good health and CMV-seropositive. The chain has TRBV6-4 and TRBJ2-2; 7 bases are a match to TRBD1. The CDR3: CASSDQNRQGSTGELFF. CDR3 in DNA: TGTGCCAGCAGTGACCAAAATCGACAGGGTAGTACCGGGGAGCTGTTTTTT.